Following are 24 T cell receptor beta chains from one sample sequenced in a study of circulating and synovial CD4+ cells in juvenile arthritis. The protocol was immunoSEQ multiplex PCR, while the TCRdb copy is restricted to in-frame clones and leaves out a portion. The sample includes roughly 14,000 clones, approximately 88% seen only once; the top ten take about 3.6%. Sequenced: CD4+ T cells from synovial fluid. Every receptor here comes from a human patient with juvenile idiopathic arthritis. Some clones in this sample may be carry-over from other donors' samples.

V and J are TRBV7-8 and TRBJ1-1; D gene unclear. This CDR3 comprises 11 residues. Per the germline V gene, CDR1 is SGHVS and CDR2 is FQNEAQ. Trimming took 7 bases from V and 5 from J, leaving 8 bases between them. The CDR3 DNA reads TGTGCCAGCACCCTCGGGACTGAAGCTTTCTTT. It encodes CASTLGTEAFF.

The chain employs TRBV9 and TRBJ2-3; D uncertain. The CDR3 loop spans 12 amino acids. Trimming removed 0 bases at V and 9 bases at J, with 8 bases between. Germline CDR1 SGDLS, CDR2 YYNGEE. CDR3 DNA: TGTGCCAGCAGCGTAGATACCCGGACGCAGTATTTT. Translated, it gives CASSVDTRTQYF.

The V gene is TRBV5-4, the J gene TRBJ2-7; 12 bases agree with TRBD2. V lost 4 bases and J lost 7; bases outside the gene matches: 9. Germline CDR1 is SGHNT and CDR2 is YYREEE (reference sequence). There are 15 residues in the CDR3. CDR3 sequence (DNA): TGTGCCAGCAGCCCTACTAGCGGGAGGTCTGGAGAGCAGTACTTC. Protein product: CASSPTSGRSGEQYF.

The rearrangement links TRBV5-1 to TRBJ1-2; D possibly corresponds to TRBD1 (5 bases). This CDR3 comprises 13 residues. Germline V gene lookup returns CDR1 SGHRS and CDR2 YFSETQ. V lost 1 base, J lost 6 bases, and 10 bases lay in between. CDR3 bases: TGCGCCAGCAGCTTGTTTACAGGTCATGGCTACACCTTC. Protein product: CASSLFTGHGYTF.

This chain connects TRBV29-1 to TRBJ1-2; D is unresolved. This CDR3 spans 13 amino acids. Germline-derived CDR1 and CDR2 are SQVTM and ANQGSEA. Trimming left V 6 bases short and J 4 bases short, with 15 bases between. CDR3 protein: CSVSSWSFYGYTF. CDR3 nucleotides: TGCAGCGTGAGTTCGTGGTCCTTCTATGGCTACACCTTC.

This clone has just one count. This sequence joins TRBV5-5 and TRBJ1-1, with TRBD1 matching 8 bases. Germline-derived CDR1 and CDR2 are SGHKS and YYEKEE (reference sequence). With 0 bases clipped from V and 4 bases from J, the junction kept 5 bases outside the gene matches. The CDR3 spans 15 residues. In DNA form, the CDR3 reads TGTGCCAGCAGCTTGGCAGGGGGCCTAGGCACTGAAGCTTTCTTT. This codes for CASSLAGGLGTEAFF.

This chain uses TRBV15 with TRBJ2-7, with a weak D call TRBD2 (6 bases). The CDR3 contains 14 residues. Between the trimmed V and J ends, which lost 5 bases and 3 bases, there was a span of 14 bases. Per germline, CDR1 LNHNV and CDR2 YYDKDF (reference sequence). CDR3 coding DNA: TGTGCCACCAGCCCGGGACTGACCGACTACGAGCAGTACTTC. The encoded protein is CATSPGLTDYEQYF.

The genes are TRBV5-4 and TRBJ1-2, with TRBD1 matching over 10 bases. This CDR3 has 14 residues. V lost 4 bases to trimming and J lost 6 bases; unmatched junction nucleotides: 6. Germline values: CDR1 SGHNT, CDR2 YYREEE (reference sequence). The CDR3 DNA reads as TGTGCCAGCAGCATAGACAGGGGGCGGGATGGCTACACCTTC. Protein: CASSIDRGRDGYTF.

This clone appeared once. V usage is TRBV7-9 and J usage is TRBJ1-6, with D hard to call. Germline CDR1 is SEHNR and CDR2 is FQNEAQ (reference sequence). This CDR3 has 15 residues. Deletions cut 1 base from V and 0 bases from J, with 4 bases between. The DNA for the CDR3 is TGTGCCAGCAGCTTAGAGAGCTCCTATAATTCACCCCTCCACTTT. Its translation: CASSLESSYNSPLHF. Full variable domain (rest looked up from reference TRBV7-9 and TRBJ1-6): DTGVSQNPRHKITKRGQNVTFRCDPISEHNRLYWYRQTLGQGPEFLTYFQNEAQLEKSRLLSDRFSAERPKGSFSTLEIQRTEQGDSAMYLCASSLESSYNSPLHFGNGTRLTVT.

This clone was detected only once. V gene TRBV2 combines with J gene TRBJ1-1; TRBD1 matches at 7 bases. This CDR3 comprises 14 residues. The ends lost 4 bases at V and 1 base at J; junction bases unmatched: 3. CDR1 and CDR2 from the germline V gene are SNHLY and FYNNEI. Here the CDR3 reads CASSGQGWNTEAFF. CDR3 nucleotide sequence: TGTGCCAGCAGTGGACAGGGTTGGAACACTGAAGCTTTCTTT.

Concerning this clone itself: Its ends do not fully match the called genes, so a read error is possible. The V gene is TRBV6-5, the J gene TRBJ1-1; 7 bases align to TRBD1. Germline V CDR1 and CDR2: MNHEY, SVGAGI. The CDR3 runs 14 residues. CDR3 sequence: CASSYRRGGTESFF. For the CDR3, the DNA is TGTGCCAGCAGTTACCGCAGAGGGGGCACTGAATCTTTCTTT.

The chain has TRBV4-3 and TRBJ2-1; 7 bases are shared with TRBD2. With V trimmed by 4 bases and J by 5 bases, 5 bases remained unmatched. The CDR3 consists of 14 residues. CDR1 and CDR2 from the germline V gene are LGHNA and YSLEER. The DNA of the CDR3 is TGCGCCAGCAGCCTATGGACTAGTAACAATGAGCAGTTCTTC. It yields the protein CASSLWTSNNEQFF.

This sequence joins TRBV19 and TRBJ2-7; a weak D match, TRBD1 (6 bases). Germline-derived CDR1 and CDR2 are LNHDA and SQIVND (reference sequence). This CDR3 comprises 14 residues. Trimming stripped 6 bases from V and 6 bases from J, with 18 bases between. CDR3 DNA sequence: TGTGCCAGTAGCCGGACAACATCCAGGGGCGAGCAGTACTTC. Residues: CASSRTTSRGEQYF.

The chain carries TRBV5-1 and TRBJ2-3; 7 nucleotides match TRBD2. The CDR3 loop spans 13 amino acids. CDR1 and CDR2 (germline): SGHRS, YFSETQ. Trimming removed 8 bases from V and 8 bases from J; junction bases left unmatched: 11. This CDR3 reads CASGGRGDGTQYF. The CDR3 DNA reads TGCGCCAGTGGGGGGAGGGGAGACGGTACGCAGTATTTT.

V and J are TRBV5-1 and TRBJ2-1, with 9 bases fitting TRBD2. The CDR3 sequence is 16 residues long. The junction had 8 bases not matched to a gene; V was cut back by 0 bases and J by 7 bases. CDR1 SGHRS and CDR2 YFSETQ come from the germline V gene. CDR3: CASSLGAGGPINEQFF. Written as DNA, the CDR3 is TGCGCCAGCAGCTTGGGTGCGGGAGGGCCCATTAATGAGCAGTTCTTC.

V gene TRBV4-1 combines with J gene TRBJ2-7, with 7 bases aligning to TRBD1. Germline lookup yields CDR1 MGHRA and CDR2 YSYEKL. The CDR3 extends over 15 amino acids. The ends lost 1 base at V and 4 bases at J; junction bases unmatched: 7. The CDR3 protein is CASSQVGTAIYEQYF. The CDR3 DNA follows: TGCGCCAGCAGCCAAGTCGGGACAGCAATTTACGAGCAGTACTTC.

With regard to this clone: A read error may produce the germline difference seen at one junction end. The chain is built from TRBV7-9 and TRBJ1-1; D gene unclear. CDR3 length: 12 amino acids. Germline CDR1 SEHNR, CDR2 FQNEAQ (reference sequence). CDR3 amino acids: CTSSFSTYEAFF. CDR3 sequence (DNA): TGTACCAGCAGCTTTAGTACGTATGAAGCTTTCTTT.

The chain combines TRBV5-1 with TRBJ1-3; D is possibly TRBD1 (6 bases). Trimming took 0 bases from V and 0 from J, leaving 13 bases between them. Germline CDR1 and CDR2: SGHRS and YFSETQ. There are 17 residues in the CDR3. The CDR3 reads CASSLAGGAPSGNTIYF. CDR3 in DNA: TGCGCCAGCAGCTTGGCCGGGGGGGCCCCCTCTGGAAACACCATATATTTT.

The chain employs TRBV6-5 and TRBJ2-7, with 7 nucleotides matching TRBD2. The CDR3 consists of 14 residues. J gave up 0 bases and V 2 bases, and 1 base lay outside the gene matches. Germline V gene lookup returns CDR1 MNHEY and CDR2 SVGAGI. The CDR3 loop reads CASSYTGGSYEQYF. For the CDR3, the DNA is TGTGCCAGCAGTTACACGGGGGGCTCCTACGAGCAGTACTTC.

This clone has a single count. The chain links TRBV28 to TRBJ2-7, with 9 bases identical to TRBD2. The CDR3 has 15 residues. Germline CDR1 and CDR2: MDHEN and SYDVKM. J gave up 5 bases and V 6 bases, and 11 bases lay outside the gene matches. CDR3 coding DNA: TGTGCCAGCAGGCAATTTAGCGGGGGTTTGGACGAGCAGTACTTC. Translated: CASRQFSGGLDEQYF.

The chain couples TRBV7-8 to TRBJ1-1; D remains unclear. The germline V and J ends were trimmed by 4 bases and 5 bases, with 11 bases remaining between them. In germline, CDR1 is SGHVS, CDR2 FQNEAQ. This CDR3 contains 13 residues. The CDR3: CASSSMGGTEAFF. CDR3 sequence (DNA): TGTGCCAGCAGCTCTATGGGAGGGACTGAAGCTTTCTTT.

The chain employs TRBV7-8 and TRBJ2-5; 8 bases align to TRBD1. The CDR3 is 14 residues long. V shed 2 bases and J 5 bases; nucleotides not matched to a gene: 4. Per germline, CDR1 SGHVS and CDR2 FQNEAQ. The CDR3 reads CASSLNRGRETQYF. CDR3 in DNA: TGTGCCAGCAGCTTAAACAGGGGGAGGGAGACCCAGTACTTC.

The gene calls are TRBV5-1 and TRBJ2-5; no firm D call. The germline V gene has CDR1 SGHRS and CDR2 YFSETQ. The germline V and J ends were trimmed by 0 bases and 2 bases, with 8 bases remaining between them. The CDR3 runs to 14 residues. CDR3 coding DNA: TGCGCCAGCAGCTTGGCAGAGACTCAAGAGACCCAGTACTTC. It specifies CASSLAETQETQYF.

The V gene is TRBV4-1, the J gene TRBJ1-2, with TRBD1 matching over 7 bases. CDR3 length: 15 amino acids. The germline CDR1 and CDR2 sequences are MGHRA and YSYEKL. Germline trimming cut 0 bases from V and 3 bases from J; bases unmatched to any gene: 4. CDR3 in DNA: TGCGCCAGCAGCCAAGACCGACAGGGCTACTATGGCTACACCTTC. This translates into CASSQDRQGYYGYTF.